This T cell receptor beta chain is from a study of patients and donors after allogeneic stem cell transplantation. This clonotype has a count of ten or more. Trimming removed 1 base at V and 0 bases at J, with 6 bases between. The germline gives CDR1 SGHTA, CDR2 FQGNSA. This CDR3 spans 14 amino acids. TCRdb re-called the RT-PCR reads through MiXCR, storing one row per CDR3 protein. This sample yields about 230,000 distinct CDR3 sequences, of which roughly an eighth are seen a single time; roughly 12% belongs to the top ten. The chain combines TRBV7-2 with TRBJ1-1; tentative D call: TRBD1 (5 bases). The receptor was isolated from a human donor who was either an allogeneic HSCT recipient or a stem cell or donor lymphocyte infusion donor (not recorded which). It is not recorded whose cells these are; they may come from a transplant donor. Material: blood, either unsorted or a sorted T cell fraction (not recorded which). For the CDR3, the DNA is TGTGCCAGCAGCTTAGGGGGACTGAACACTGAAGCTTTCTTT. It specifies CASSLGGLNTEAFF.